This T cell receptor beta chain was identified during a study of cytomegalovirus exposure and HLA in healthy donors. Points from the study as a whole: According to reports, the classifier identified cytomegalovirus status with high specificity and sensitivity. Researchers catalogued 160 or so TCR beta chains as cytomegalovirus-associated. A later analysis appeared to link common viral pathogens to several of the most significant clusters.

Each donor's status was that of a healthy bone marrow donor. Comment on this clone: Its antigen remains unidentified.

Both 60 Vbeta primers and 13 Jbeta primers went into the PCR. Sequencing used immunoSEQ multiplex PCR; TCRdb keeps in-frame clones, though not all of them. The table shows 100,000 to 150,000 clones, with 65% to 80% occurring only once. Germline V CDR1 and CDR2: MRHNA, SNTAGT. The CDR3 consists of 13 residues. The germline V and J ends were trimmed by 6 bases and 7 bases, with 13 bases remaining between them. The clonotype originates from a middle-aged woman in good health and CMV-seropositive. The specimen sequenced was PBMCs. The V call is TRBV6-4, the J call TRBJ1-5; D might be TRBD1 (6 bases). The CDR3, as DNA: TGTGCCAGCAGCACAGGGCCGGGGCAGCCCCAGCATTTT. This encodes CASSTGPGQPQHF.